One sample yielded the 18 T cell receptor beta chains listed below, sequenced in a study of blood T cells in healthy people across ages. The use of a sample-barcoded 5' primer and a J-beta primer mix characterized a second PCR of about 7 to 12 cycles. TCRdb independently ran MiXCR on the 5' RACE reads; one entry per CDR3 protein. The table lists 850,000 to 1,300,000 distinct CDR3 sequences, roughly 45% of them singletons, with around 18% in the top ten. The specimen was blood. The origin of the receptors is a woman aged 55 to 70 in good health.

Only a few counts were recorded for this clonotype. The CDR3 sequence is CASTSRGEQYF. The CDR3 coding sequence is TGTGCCAGCACCTCTCGGGGCGAGCAGTACTTC. The rearrangement links TRBV7-2 to TRBJ2-7; maybe TRBD2 (5 bases). CDR1 and CDR2 (germline): SGHTA, FQGNSA. Trimming removed 7 bases at V and 6 bases at J, with 10 bases between. The CDR3 is 11 amino acids.

About this clonotype: A much larger clone lies one base from this, so it may be a read error. The genes are TRBV5-1 and TRBJ2-4; D might be TRBD2 (5 bases). The tail of the sequence fits TRBJ2-7 better, so the J call may be wrong. The CDR3 loop spans 14 amino acids. Germline V gene sequence: CDR1 SGHRS, CDR2 YFSETQ. The CDR3 protein is CASSLWLAGDEQYF. The CDR3, as DNA: TGCGCCAGCAGCTTGTGGCTAGCCGGCGACGAGCAGTACTTC.

This clonotype has a handful of counts. The rearrangement joins TRBV2 to TRBJ2-6, with D perhaps TRBD2 (5 bases). The CDR3 extends over 17 amino acids. V was shortened by 1 base and J by 0 bases, with 10 bases between the two germline ends. Germline values: CDR1 SNHLY, CDR2 FYNNEI. The CDR3 is CASSEGTVTSGANVLTF. In DNA, the CDR3 is TGTGCCAGCAGTGAAGGGACTGTCACCTCTGGGGCCAACGTCCTGACTTTC.

This clonotype was observed a few times. The V and J genes are TRBV11-2 and TRBJ2-5; 8 positions agree with TRBD1. The germline CDR1 and CDR2 sequences are SGHAT and FQNNGV. This CDR3 is built from 17 residues. The J segment lost 2 bases and the V segment lost 3 bases, leaving 11 bases of the junction unmatched. In DNA, the CDR3 is TGTGCCAGCAGCTTTGTACCCCTGGGACAGGCTCAAGAGACCCAGTACTTC. This encodes CASSFVPLGQAQETQYF.

V gene TRBV11-2 combines with J gene TRBJ2-1; TRBD1 matches at 9 bases. Germline V lookup: CDR1 SGHAT, CDR2 FQNNGV. J lost 4 bases, V lost 3 bases, and 7 bases had no gene match. The CDR3 runs to 16 residues. The CDR3 DNA reads as TGTGCCAGCAGCTTTACCGGGACAGGGCCTTACAATGAGCAGTTCTTC. This translates into CASSFTGTGPYNEQFF.

The rearrangement links TRBV6-5 to TRBJ2-5; maybe TRBD1 (6 bases). There are 15 residues in the CDR3. Trimming removed 5 bases at V and 3 bases at J, with 16 bases between. Germline assignment: CDR1 MNHEY and CDR2 SVGAGI. CDR3 region: CASSTTGIPEETQYF. The DNA of the CDR3 is TGTGCCAGCAGTACAACAGGGATACCGGAAGAGACCCAGTACTTC.

The rearrangement links TRBV2 to TRBJ2-7, with D unresolved. V lost 4 bases and J lost 6, with 4 bases in between. The CDR3 spans 10 residues. From germline, CDR1 is SNHLY and CDR2 FYNNEI. DNA of the CDR3: TGTGCCAGCAGTGGGGCCGAGCAGTACTTC. Its translation is CASSGAEQYF. Full variable domain (rest looked up from reference TRBV2 and TRBJ2-7): EPEVTQTPSHQVTQMGQEVILRCVPISNHLYFYWYRQILGQKVEFLVSFYNNEISEKSEIFDDQFSVERPDGSNFTLKIRSTKLEDSAMYFCASSGAEQYFGPGTRLTVT.

This chain links TRBV20-1 with TRBJ2-7; a possible D gene is TRBD2 (6 bases). The CDR3 runs to 15 residues. Deletions cut 0 bases from V and 0 bases from J, with 12 bases between. Germline V CDR1 and CDR2: DFQATT, SNEGSKA (reference sequence). For the CDR3, the DNA is TGCAGTGCTAGAGATGACGGGACTCCCTCCTACGAGCAGTACTTC. Translating it yields CSARDDGTPSYEQYF.

This clonotype is a singleton in its sample. The V call is TRBV3-1, the J call TRBJ2-4; 14 positions agree with TRBD2. The J call is doubtful: the DNA matches TRBJ2-7 better. Germline-derived CDR1 and CDR2 are LGHDT and YNNKEL (reference sequence). There are 16 residues in the CDR3. The CDR3 reads CASAPGLAGVYREQYF. The CDR3 region has the DNA TGTGCCAGCGCCCCGGGACTAGCGGGAGTATACCGCGAGCAGTACTTC.

This clonotype turned up a few times. The V call is TRBV4-1, the J call TRBJ2-6, with D tentatively TRBD1 or TRBD2 (5 bases each). Trimming took off 4 bases at V and 2 bases at J, with 21 bases between the two ends. CDR1 and CDR2 (germline): MGHRA, YSYEKL. The CDR3 runs 19 residues. The CDR3 here is CASSRTAADVGAGANVLTF. CDR3 DNA sequence: TGCGCCAGCAGCCGGACTGCAGCAGACGTAGGGGCTGGGGCCAACGTCCTGACTTTC.

This clonotype was seen a handful of times. V gene TRBV7-9 combines with J gene TRBJ2-5; D might be TRBD1 (6 bases). Trimming removed 7 bases at V and 1 base at J, with 10 bases between. This CDR3 contains 13 residues. Germline V lookup: CDR1 SEHNR, CDR2 FQNEAQ (reference sequence). The CDR3 here is CASTPDSQETQYF. The CDR3 DNA reads as TGTGCCAGCACCCCGGACAGCCAAGAGACCCAGTACTTC. Supplemented by reference TRBV7-9 and TRBJ2-5, the full variable domain reads DTGVSQNPRHKITKRGQNVTFRCDPISEHNRLYWYRQTLGQGPEFLTYFQNEAQLEKSRLLSDRFSAERPKGSFSTLEIQRTEQGDSAMYLCASTPDSQETQYFGPGTRLLVL.

The genes are TRBV6-5 and TRBJ2-1; TRBD2 matches 14 bases. The V segment lost 6 bases and the J segment 5 bases; nucleotides outside the gene matches: 3. Per germline, CDR1 MNHEY and CDR2 SVGAGI. The CDR3 length is 15 residues. CDR3 nucleotides: TGTGCCAGCAGGGGACTAGCGGGAGTCCACAATGAGCAGTTCTTC. It codes for CASRGLAGVHNEQFF.

The chain combines TRBV7-8 with TRBJ2-4; tentative D call: TRBD1 (5 bases). The CDR3 runs to 14 residues. Germline V gives CDR1 SGHVS, CDR2 FQNEAQ. Between the trimmed V and J ends, which lost 6 bases and 5 bases, there was a span of 14 bases. CDR3 bases: TGTGCCAGCAGTTTAAGACAGACCCAAAACATTCAGTACTTC. The encoded protein is CASSLRQTQNIQYF.

This CDR3 reads CASSPRRDGREQYF. For the CDR3, the DNA is TGTGCCAGCTCACCACGACGGGATGGGCGCGAGCAGTACTTC. V gene TRBV18 combines with J gene TRBJ2-7; tentative D call: TRBD2 (5 bases). Germline CDR1 is KGHSH and CDR2 is LQKENI. V dropped 1 base and J dropped 6 bases, with 13 bases sitting between them. This CDR3 has 14 residues.

There are many counts of this clonotype. The CDR3 is CSVEQGSYNEQFF. The CDR3 coding sequence is TGCAGCGTTGAACAGGGGTCGTACAATGAGCAGTTCTTC. The chain is built from TRBV29-1 and TRBJ2-1; D might be TRBD1 (6 bases). This CDR3 is built from 13 residues. The germline CDR1 and CDR2 sequences are SQVTM and ANQGSEA. V was shortened by 2 bases and J by 4 bases, with 9 bases between the two germline ends.

This rearrangement joins TRBV29-1 to TRBJ2-3; TRBD1 or TRBD2 may be the D gene (5 bases each). The CDR3 sequence is 12 residues long. The germline V gene has CDR1 SQVTM and CDR2 ANQGSEA. V lost 4 bases and J 4 bases, leaving 9 bases between the germline ends. CDR3 coding DNA: TGCAGCGTTGGGGACGGTGCAGATACGCAGTATTTT. Amino acid sequence: CSVGDGADTQYF.

The V gene is TRBV5-1, the J gene TRBJ2-3; D is undetermined. Trimming shortened V by 0 bases and J by 4 bases, and 9 bases separated the two germline ends. CDR3 length: 14 residues. Germline V gene sequence: CDR1 SGHRS, CDR2 YFSETQ. The CDR3 loop is CASSLDPSADTQYF. CDR3 bases: TGCGCCAGCAGCTTGGATCCCAGCGCAGATACGCAGTATTTT.

CDR3 in amino acids: CASSAYRTSDTQYF. CDR3 DNA sequence: TGTGCCAGCAGCGCATACAGGACTTCAGATACGCAGTATTTT. This rearrangement joins TRBV5-4 to TRBJ2-3; D may correspond to TRBD1 or TRBD2 (5 bases each). Trimming stripped 4 bases from V and 4 bases from J, with 13 bases between. The CDR3 has 14 residues. Germline V gene data show CDR1 as SGHNT and CDR2 as YYREEE (reference sequence).